These 25 T cell receptor beta chains were all obtained from the same sample, sequenced in a study of vaccination and CD4 T cells after COVID-19. Their antigen targets remain unknown. The Oncomine TCR Beta short-read assay was applied to DNA of cultured CD4+ T cells. TCRdb ran MiXCR on the PCR reads and lists one entry per CDR3 protein. There are more than 1,000 distinct CDR3 sequences in the sample; about 15% occur only once, and just over 50% lies in the top ten. Treatment defined: roughly 11-day PBMC culture with coronavirus spike peptide pools or control peptides (ViraFEST assay). CD4+ T-cell collection from the unexposed donor predated the COVID-19 pandemic (2011-2018). Sequenced: CD4+ T cells from blood, cultured in vitro. The source is a human donor in good health.

The chain has TRBV10-1 and TRBJ1-3; no definite D call. Germline lookup yields CDR1 WNHNN and CDR2 SYGVQD (reference sequence). The germline V and J ends were trimmed by 0 bases and 0 bases, with 15 bases remaining between them. The CDR3 has 18 amino acids. The CDR3 bases are TGCGCCAGCAGTGAGTCCCGCTTTTGTAGGTTCTCTGGAAACACCATATATTTT. Translated: CASSESRFCRFSGNTIYF.

Only a few counts were recorded for this clonotype. The V and J genes are TRBV28 and TRBJ2-1; 7 nucleotides align to TRBD1. V lost 8 bases to trimming and J lost 5 bases; unmatched junction nucleotides: 9. The CDR3 has 14 amino acids. In germline, CDR1 is MDHEN, CDR2 SYDVKM. Here the CDR3 DNA reads TGTGCCAGCCAAGGGGGCATGGGGAACAATGAGCAGTTCTTC. This gives the protein CASQGGMGNNEQFF.

As regards this clonotype: Germline and junction disagree at one end, which may indicate a read error. This chain uses TRBV27 with TRBJ2-3; D unresolved. The CDR3 runs 16 residues. Looked up from germline, CDR1 is MNHEY and CDR2 is SMNVEV (reference sequence). This CDR3 reads CTSSGPLSSSTDTQYF. In nucleotides, the CDR3 is TGTACCAGCTCGGGTCCTCTATCATCTAGCACAGATACGCAGTATTTT.

The V call is TRBV7-9, the J call TRBJ1-4; no firm D call. With 8 bases removed from V and 7 bases from J, the gap between germline ends came to 17 bases. Germline assignment: CDR1 SEHNR and CDR2 FQNEAQ (reference sequence). This CDR3 spans 14 amino acids. The CDR3 DNA is TGTGCCAGCGAAAGGAGCAGGTCACGTGAAAAACTGTTTTTT. Encoded protein: CASERSRSREKLFF.

Sample share makes this clonotype large (0.1 to 1%). The V gene is TRBV7-3, the J gene TRBJ1-2; TRBD1 matches 8 bases. Trimming cost V 4 bases and J 4 bases; bases outside gene matches: 14. Germline values: CDR1 SGHTA, CDR2 FQGTGA. The CDR3 runs 17 residues. The CDR3 region has the DNA TGTGCCAGCAGCTCAAGGCCGGGACAGGCTATATGCTATGGCTACACCTTC. This codes for CASSSRPGQAICYGYTF. The complete variable domain, with remaining parts taken from reference TRBV7-3 and TRBJ1-2, reads GAGVSQTPSNKVTEKGKYVELRCDPISGHTALYWYRQSLGQGPEFLIYFQGTGAADDSGLPNDRFFAVRPEGSVSTLKIQRTERGDSAVYLCASSSRPGQAICYGYTFGSGTRLTVV.

This clonotype is labeled medium-sized. The chain carries TRBV10-3 and TRBJ2-3; TRBD2 aligns across 12 bases. The V gene's germline CDR1 is ENHRY and CDR2 SYGVKD. This CDR3 spans 14 amino acids. V lost 6 bases to trimming and J lost 6 bases; unmatched junction nucleotides: 4. The CDR3 loop is CAISPGTSGDTQYF. CDR3 DNA sequence: TGTGCCATCAGCCCGGGGACTAGCGGGGATACGCAGTATTTT.

This clonotype was picked up a small number of times. The rearrangement joins TRBV2 to TRBJ1-3; weak D call: TRBD1 (5 bases). Germline assignment: CDR1 SNHLY and CDR2 FYNNEI. The CDR3 extends over 12 amino acids. V was cut by 10 bases and J by 1 base, with 8 bases left in between. For the CDR3, the DNA is TGTGCCACCGGGGGATCTGGAAACACCATATATTTT. The encoded protein is CATGGSGNTIYF.

This clonotype was detected only a few times. The rearrangement links TRBV4-1 to TRBJ1-1; TRBD1 matches 7 bases. The CDR3 has 17 amino acids. After removal of 4 bases from V and 0 bases from J, the junction contained 11 bases not matched to a gene. Germline V lookup: CDR1 MGHRA, CDR2 YSYEKL. CDR3 in DNA: TGCGCCAGCAGCCCCCGACAGGGAGTAGTCATGAACACTGAAGCTTTCTTT. Translated, it gives CASSPRQGVVMNTEAFF.

The chain carries TRBV5-4 and TRBJ2-5; TRBD2 might be the D (6 bases). CDR1 and CDR2 from the germline V gene are SGHNT and YYREEE (reference sequence). V gave up 6 bases and J gave up 2 bases, with 11 bases separating them. The CDR3 covers 13 residues. The CDR3 spells CASTSAGQETQYF. CDR3 nucleotide sequence: TGTGCCAGCACCTCTGCGGGGCAAGAGACCCAGTACTTC.

This clonotype has more than one count but fewer than ten. CDR3 DNA sequence: TGCAGTGCCGAACTAGTGATCTCCTACAATGAGCAGTTCTTC. Its protein product is CSAELVISYNEQFF. The V and J genes are TRBV29-1 and TRBJ2-1; tentatively, D is TRBD2 (5 bases). CDR1 and CDR2 from the germline V gene are SQVTM and ANQGSEA. The CDR3 length is 14 residues.

In this sample, this clonotype is large. The chain employs TRBV19 and TRBJ2-5; D unresolved. This CDR3 is built from 14 residues. From germline, CDR1 is LNHDA and CDR2 SQIVND (reference sequence). V was clipped by 3 bases and J by 0 bases, with 8 bases between them. The CDR3 DNA follows: TGTGCCAGTAGTATTCGCCTAAACCAAGAGACCCAGTACTTC. Its translation is CASSIRLNQETQYF.

This clonotype was counted only a few times. V is TRBV5-4 and J is TRBJ1-1; 8 bases fit TRBD1. This CDR3 spans 15 amino acids. Germline V gene data show CDR1 as SGHNT and CDR2 as YYREEE (reference sequence). The J segment lost 8 bases and the V segment lost 0 bases, leaving 9 bases of the junction unmatched. The CDR3 region is CASSLDPQGAREAFF. DNA of the CDR3: TGTGCCAGCAGCTTGGATCCCCAGGGGGCGCGGGAAGCTTTCTTT.

The rearrangement uses TRBV5-4 and TRBJ1-6; no definite D call. The V end lost 3 bases, the J end lost 8 bases, and 15 bases lay between the germline ends. This CDR3 contains 15 residues. CDR1 is SGHNT, CDR2 YYREEE, per germline (reference sequence). The CDR3 is CASSSGLTRDSPLHF. The CDR3, as DNA: TGTGCCAGCAGCTCGGGCCTAACGCGCGATTCACCCCTCCACTTT.

Relative to its sample, this clonotype is medium-sized. The chain employs TRBV2 and TRBJ2-3; D not certain. The CDR3 sequence is 13 residues long. Looked up from germline, CDR1 is SNHLY and CDR2 is FYNNEI. V lost 3 bases to trimming and J lost 6 bases, with 10 bases between them. This CDR3 is CASSDAITDTQYF. In DNA, the CDR3 is TGTGCCAGCAGTGATGCAATAACGGATACGCAGTATTTT.

This clonotype turned up a few times. The rearrangement joins TRBV20-1 to TRBJ2-7; tentatively, D is TRBD2 (7 bases). Germline V CDR1 and CDR2: DFQATT, SNEGSKA (reference sequence). Between the trimmed V and J ends, which lost 5 bases and 4 bases, there was a span of 15 bases. The CDR3 length is 13 residues. The CDR3 coding sequence is TGCAGTGCTGGGGGCGCGGGAGTTTACGAGCAGTACTTC. Encoded protein: CSAGGAGVYEQYF.

This clonotype was counted a few times. This CDR3 reads CASRQQGAGEEKLFF. The CDR3 DNA sequence: TGTGCCAGCAGACAACAGGGGGCAGGTGAAGAAAAACTGTTTTTT. The rearrangement links TRBV6-2 or TRBV6-3 to TRBJ1-4, with 9 bases fitting TRBD1. The CDR3 has 15 amino acids. The ends lost 6 bases at V and 8 bases at J; junction bases unmatched: 10. From germline, CDR1 is MNHEY and CDR2 SVGEGT.

By sample share, this clonotype is large. The V call is TRBV7-9, the J call TRBJ2-5; possible D gene TRBD2, 5 bases. This CDR3 has 14 residues. Germline loops: CDR1 SEHNR, CDR2 FQNEAQ (reference sequence). Trimming removed 2 bases from V and 7 bases from J, with 14 bases in between. CDR3: CASSLRASLGTQYF. CDR3 DNA: TGTGCCAGCAGCTTAAGGGCTAGCTTAGGGACCCAGTACTTC.

J is TRBJ1-2 and V is TRBV10-1; D possibly corresponds to TRBD1 (6 bases). V was shortened by 3 bases and J by 8 bases, with 13 bases between the two germline ends. Per the germline V gene, CDR1 is WNHNN and CDR2 is SYGVQD (reference sequence). The CDR3 is 13 amino acids. CDR3 protein: CASSEQGDRGYTF. The CDR3 nucleotides are TGCGCCAGCAGTGAACAGGGAGACCGCGGCTACACCTTC.

This clonotype was counted between two and nine times. This chain connects TRBV29-1 to TRBJ1-1; D might be TRBD1 (5 bases). Germline assignment: CDR1 SQVTM and CDR2 ANQGSEA. V lost 6 bases, J lost 1 base, and 9 bases lay in between. The length of the CDR3 is 12 residues. For the CDR3, the DNA is TGCAGCGTAGGGACGGCGAACACTGAAGCTTTCTTT. It translates to CSVGTANTEAFF.

By proportion, this clonotype is medium-sized. The gene calls are TRBV28 and TRBJ1-6; D possibly corresponds to TRBD1 (6 bases). Trimming took off 4 bases at V and 9 bases at J, with 19 bases between the two ends. Germline V gene sequence: CDR1 MDHEN, CDR2 SYDVKM. CDR3 length: 16 residues. Here the CDR3 DNA reads TGTGCCAGCAGTTCTCCTGGGGGGGGCGGGGGTTCACCCCTCCACTTT. This translates into CASSSPGGGGGSPLHF.

By proportion, this clonotype is medium-sized. J is TRBJ2-5 and V is TRBV10-2; TRBD1 might be the D (5 bases). Germline CDR1 WSHSY, CDR2 SAAADI. The CDR3 is made up of 14 amino acids. The germline V and J ends were trimmed by 6 bases and 2 bases, with 13 bases remaining between them. CDR3 amino acids: CASRNRQRQETQYF. CDR3 sequence (DNA): TGCGCCAGCAGGAATAGACAGAGGCAAGAGACCCAGTACTTC.

This clonotype was found a few times. The V and J genes are TRBV11-3 and TRBJ2-5, with D tentatively TRBD2 (5 bases). Germline lookup yields CDR1 SGHNT and CDR2 YENEEA. This CDR3 contains 13 residues. Trimming removed 0 bases from V and 5 bases from J, with 7 bases in between. This CDR3 is CASSLEGGETQYF. In DNA, the CDR3 is TGTGCCAGCAGCTTAGAAGGCGGGGAGACCCAGTACTTC. Full variable domain (rest looked up from reference TRBV11-3 and TRBJ2-5): EAGVVQSPRYKIIEKKQPVAFWCNPISGHNTLYWYLQNLGQGPELLIRYENEEAVDDSQLPKDRFSAERLKGVDSTLKIQPAELGDSAVYLCASSLEGGETQYFGPGTRLLVL.

The genes are TRBV20-1 and TRBJ2-5; D is perhaps TRBD1 or TRBD2 (6 bases each). Germline-derived CDR1 and CDR2 are DFQATT and SNEGSKA (reference sequence). Trimming removed 2 bases from V and 4 bases from J, with 8 bases in between. The CDR3 loop spans 12 amino acids. The CDR3 protein is CSARPGAETQYF. CDR3 bases: TGCAGTGCTAGACCGGGGGCAGAGACCCAGTACTTC.

This clonotype has a handful of counts. The V gene is TRBV30, the J gene TRBJ2-1, with D tentatively TRBD2 (5 bases). The CDR3 totals 13 residues. From germline, CDR1 is GTSNPN and CDR2 SVGIG (reference sequence). Trimming removed 0 bases at V and 10 bases at J, with 13 bases between. The CDR3, as DNA: TGTGCCTGGAGTGTACGGCGGGCTAGCGAGCAGTTCTTC. It encodes CAWSVRRASEQFF.

By frequency in the sample, this clonotype is medium-sized. The rearrangement joins TRBV20-1 to TRBJ2-5, with 9 bases identical to TRBD2. V shed 1 base and J 5 bases; nucleotides not matched to a gene: 5. The CDR3 extends over 14 amino acids. Germline V gives CDR1 DFQATT, CDR2 SNEGSKA (reference sequence). The DNA for the CDR3 is TGCAGTGCTAGAGGTTCTAGCGGGATTGAGACCCAGTACTTC. It yields the protein CSARGSSGIETQYF.